The 20 T cell receptor beta chains reported below all come from one sample, sequenced in a study of cytomegalovirus exposure and HLA in healthy donors. A multiplex PCR was run with 60 Vbeta primers and 13 Jbeta primers. Repertoires were generated with immunoSEQ multiplex PCR, while TCRdb's copy carries only in-frame clones and drops some. The top ten clones hold 3.3% of a sample with about 140,000 clones, approximately 71% of them seen once. The material sequenced was PBMCs. The source is a man aged 40-50 years in good health and CMV-seronegative.

The genes are TRBV5-1 and TRBJ1-1, with D perhaps matching TRBD1 (6 bases). Looked up from germline, CDR1 is SGHRS and CDR2 is YFSETQ. CDR3 length: 13 amino acids. V was clipped by 2 bases and J by 8 bases, with 13 bases between them. Here the CDR3 reads CASSLISQGEAFF. CDR3 bases: TGCGCCAGCAGCTTAATCTCGCAGGGGGAAGCTTTCTTT.

V gene TRBV19 combines with J gene TRBJ2-2; no definite D call. Germline loops: CDR1 LNHDA, CDR2 SQIVND (reference sequence). Deletions cut 3 bases from V and 5 bases from J, with 16 bases between. CDR3 length: 16 amino acids. As DNA, the CDR3 is TGTGCCAGTAGTATGAAGTCCGGCAGGTGGACCGGGGAGCTGTTTTTT. Translation: CASSMKSGRWTGELFF.

The chain employs TRBV5-1 and TRBJ1-5; 7 positions agree with TRBD1. This CDR3 contains 15 residues. V shed 0 bases, J shed 4 bases, and the junction held 4 bases outside the gene matches. From germline, CDR1 is SGHRS and CDR2 YFSETQ. CDR3 in DNA: TGCGCCAGCAGCTTGGTGGCAGGGGGAAATCAGCCCCAGCATTTT. It specifies CASSLVAGGNQPQHF.

This chain connects TRBV11-3 to TRBJ2-3; 7 bases align to TRBD1. Losses at the gene ends were 5 bases for V and 0 bases for J; bases not matched to a gene: 5. In germline, CDR1 is SGHNT, CDR2 YENEEA. This CDR3 comprises 15 residues. The CDR3 is CASSQTGSSTDTQYF. CDR3 coding DNA: TGTGCCAGCAGCCAGACAGGGTCAAGCACAGATACGCAGTATTTT.

J is TRBJ2-1 and V is TRBV23-1; TRBD1 matches at 7 bases. TRBV23-1 is placed among ORFs of uncertain function. V trimming: 8 bases; J trimming: 1 base; junction bases outside the gene matches: 5. The CDR3 has 14 residues. CDR3 loop: CASEVTGSYNEQFF. The CDR3 nucleotides are TGCGCCAGCGAAGTGACAGGGTCCTACAATGAGCAGTTCTTC.

The rearrangement links TRBV4-3 to TRBJ2-7; D is unclear. Germline-derived CDR1 and CDR2 are LGHNA and YSLEER. The CDR3 length is 16 residues. Trimming removed 0 bases from V and 4 bases from J, with 16 bases in between. DNA of the CDR3: TGCGCCAGCAGCCAAGAACCCACCACGGAGAGTTACGAGCAGTACTTC. Its protein product is CASSQEPTTESYEQYF.

This clone has only a few counts. V usage is TRBV18 and J usage is TRBJ1-1, with D hard to call. The CDR3 is made up of 13 amino acids. The germline V and J ends were trimmed by 6 bases and 1 base, with 9 bases remaining between them. Germline V gene sequence: CDR1 KGHSH, CDR2 LQKENI. This CDR3 reads CASSLPSNTEAFF. The CDR3 bases are TGTGCCAGCTCCCTCCCGTCGAACACTGAAGCTTTCTTT.

V and J are TRBV4-1 and TRBJ2-7, with 9 bases identical to TRBD1. Germline lookup yields CDR1 MGHRA and CDR2 YSYEKL. This CDR3 has 16 amino acids. V shed 2 bases and J 9 bases; nucleotides not matched to a gene: 14. Here the CDR3 reads CASSQRDRDPQSGQYF. In DNA form, the CDR3 reads TGCGCCAGCAGCCAAAGGGACAGGGACCCACAAAGCGGGCAGTACTTC.

This clone was counted a few times. V is TRBV7-9 and J is TRBJ2-7; TRBD1 matches 8 bases. J lost 6 bases, V lost 7 bases, and 17 bases had no gene match. Per germline, CDR1 SEHNR and CDR2 FQNEAQ (reference sequence). This CDR3 spans 16 amino acids. The CDR3 here is CASTLLSLDRASEQYF. Written as DNA, the CDR3 is TGTGCCAGCACCCTCCTGTCGCTGGACAGGGCTAGCGAGCAGTACTTC.

The rearrangement uses TRBV14 and TRBJ1-6, with unresolved D. The CDR3 is 16 residues long. V lost 1 base and J 0 bases, leaving 7 bases between the germline ends. Per germline, CDR1 SGHDN and CDR2 FVKESK. CDR3 region: CASSQVGSSYNSPLHF. The CDR3, as DNA: TGTGCCAGCAGCCAAGTAGGGAGCTCCTATAATTCACCCCTCCACTTT.

In its sample, this clone was seen a few times. V gene TRBV4-3 combines with J gene TRBJ1-1, with D perhaps TRBD1 (6 bases). This CDR3 contains 13 residues. Trimming stripped 1 base from V and 5 bases from J, with 8 bases between. Per the germline V gene, CDR1 is LGHNA and CDR2 is YSLEER. CDR3 in DNA: TGCGCCAGCAGCCAAGTCACAGGGACTGAAGCTTTCTTT. It yields the protein CASSQVTGTEAFF.

The chain is built from TRBV9 and TRBJ1-6; D gene uncertain. The CDR3 extends over 16 amino acids. Germline-derived CDR1 and CDR2 are SGDLS and YYNGEE. V lost 0 bases and J lost 0, with 7 bases in between. The chain's CDR3 is CASSVGGSSYNSPLHF. Here the CDR3 DNA reads TGTGCCAGCAGCGTAGGAGGAAGCTCCTATAATTCACCCCTCCACTTT.

The chain carries TRBV6-6 and TRBJ2-7; 9 nucleotides match TRBD1. The V gene's germline CDR1 is MNHNY and CDR2 SVGAGI (reference sequence). The trim removed 6 bases at V and 2 bases at J, leaving 5 bases unmatched. The CDR3 contains 14 residues. The CDR3 sequence: CASRHGTGTYEQYF. For the CDR3, the DNA is TGTGCCAGCAGACACGGGACAGGGACCTACGAGCAGTACTTC.

The rearrangement links TRBV7-2 to TRBJ2-5; 8 positions agree with TRBD2. V was pared by 3 bases and J by 5 bases, with 8 bases of the junction left unmatched. The V gene's germline CDR1 is SGHTA and CDR2 FQGNSA. The CDR3 loop spans 15 amino acids. The CDR3 here is CASSLSGGVQETQYF. For the CDR3, the DNA is TGTGCCAGCAGCTTGAGCGGGGGCGTACAGGAGACCCAGTACTTC.

J is TRBJ1-5 and V is TRBV6-6; 9 positions agree with TRBD1. CDR1 is MNHNY and CDR2 is SVGAGI in the germline V gene (reference sequence). Trimming took 6 bases from V and 9 from J; bases not matched to a gene: 9. CDR3 length equals 14 residues. CDR3 sequence (DNA): TGTGCCAGCAGCCTTCTACAGGGGGCCCGGCCCCAGCATTTT. Its translation: CASSLLQGARPQHF.

The V and J genes are TRBV19 and TRBJ1-5; tentative D call: TRBD1 (5 bases). This CDR3 comprises 14 residues. Per germline, CDR1 LNHDA and CDR2 SQIVND (reference sequence). With 6 bases removed from V and 6 bases from J, the gap between germline ends came to 15 bases. The CDR3 here is CASRSGGAGQPQHF. Here the CDR3 DNA reads TGTGCCAGTAGATCAGGAGGGGCGGGTCAGCCCCAGCATTTT.

V usage is TRBV6-1 and J usage is TRBJ2-4, with D maybe TRBD2 (6 bases). Germline lookup yields CDR1 MNHNS and CDR2 SASEGT. This CDR3 region has 14 residues. V was clipped by 7 bases and J by 0 bases, with 10 bases between them. The CDR3 DNA sequence: TGTGCCAGCAAGGAGGGCCTAGCCAAAAACATTCAGTACTTC. Residues: CASKEGLAKNIQYF.

The gene calls are TRBV7-9 and TRBJ2-7; TRBD1 agrees at 8 bases. The CDR3 consists of 12 residues. From germline, CDR1 is SEHNR and CDR2 FQNEAQ (reference sequence). V shed 4 bases and J 6 bases; nucleotides not matched to a gene: 2. The CDR3 loop is CASSSGTGEQYF. CDR3 coding DNA: TGTGCCAGCAGCTCTGGGACAGGCGAGCAGTACTTC.

The sample holds a few counts of this clone. The V and J genes are TRBV6-6 and TRBJ1-6; TRBD1 matches at 8 bases. The CDR3 extends over 14 amino acids. Looked up from germline, CDR1 is MNHNY and CDR2 is SVGAGI (reference sequence). V gave up 6 bases and J gave up 12 bases; unmatched junction bases: 10. CDR3 nucleotide sequence: TGTGCCAGCAGGCCCGGGACAGGAACGAGACCCCTCCACTTT. Translated: CASRPGTGTRPLHF.

This chain uses TRBV5-1 with TRBJ2-5; the match to TRBD2 covers 12 bases. Germline V gene data show CDR1 as SGHRS and CDR2 as YFSETQ. V lost 4 bases to trimming and J lost 2 bases; unmatched junction nucleotides: 6. This CDR3 has 16 residues. CDR3: CASSPGLAGHQETQYF. The CDR3 DNA follows: TGCGCCAGCAGCCCTGGACTAGCGGGACATCAAGAGACCCAGTACTTC.